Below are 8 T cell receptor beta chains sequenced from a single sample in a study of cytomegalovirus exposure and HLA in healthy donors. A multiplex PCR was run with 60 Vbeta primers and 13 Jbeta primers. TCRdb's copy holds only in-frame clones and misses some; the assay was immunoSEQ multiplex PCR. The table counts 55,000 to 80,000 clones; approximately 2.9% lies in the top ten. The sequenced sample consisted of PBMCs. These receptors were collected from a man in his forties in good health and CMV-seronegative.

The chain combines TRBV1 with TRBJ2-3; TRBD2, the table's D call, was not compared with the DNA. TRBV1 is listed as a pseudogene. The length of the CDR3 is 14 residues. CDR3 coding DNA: TGCACCAGCAGCGGACGGGGGAGCACAGATACGCAGTATTTT. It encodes CTSSGRGSTDTQYF.

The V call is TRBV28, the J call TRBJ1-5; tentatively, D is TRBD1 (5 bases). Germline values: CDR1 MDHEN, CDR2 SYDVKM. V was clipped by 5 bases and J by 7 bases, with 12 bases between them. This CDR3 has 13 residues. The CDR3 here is CASSPLRVQPQHF. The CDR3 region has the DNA TGTGCCAGCAGTCCCCTCAGGGTCCAGCCCCAGCATTTT.

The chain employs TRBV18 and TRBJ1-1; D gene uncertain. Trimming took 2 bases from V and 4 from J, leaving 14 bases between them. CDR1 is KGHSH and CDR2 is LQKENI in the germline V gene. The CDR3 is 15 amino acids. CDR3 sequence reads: CASSPDASRGTEAFF. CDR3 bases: TGTGCCAGCTCACCAGACGCCTCACGGGGCACTGAAGCTTTCTTT. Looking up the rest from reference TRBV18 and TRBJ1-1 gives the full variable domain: NAGVMQNPRHLVRRRGQEARLRCSPMKGHSHVYWYRQLPEEGLKFMVYLQKENIIDESGMPKERFSAEFPKEGPSILRIQQVVRGDSAAYFCASSPDASRGTEAFFGQGTRLTVV.

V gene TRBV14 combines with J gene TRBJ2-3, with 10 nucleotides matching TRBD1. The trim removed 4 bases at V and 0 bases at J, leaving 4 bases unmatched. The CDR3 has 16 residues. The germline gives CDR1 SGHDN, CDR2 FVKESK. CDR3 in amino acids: CASSLRTGGSTDTQYF. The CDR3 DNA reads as TGTGCCAGCAGCCTCCGGACAGGGGGGAGCACAGATACGCAGTATTTT.

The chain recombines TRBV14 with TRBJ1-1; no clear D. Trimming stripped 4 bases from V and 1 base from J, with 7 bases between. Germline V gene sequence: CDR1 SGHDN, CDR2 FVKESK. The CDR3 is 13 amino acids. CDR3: CASSRAPNTEAFF. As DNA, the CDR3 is TGTGCCAGCAGCCGAGCACCGAACACTGAAGCTTTCTTT.

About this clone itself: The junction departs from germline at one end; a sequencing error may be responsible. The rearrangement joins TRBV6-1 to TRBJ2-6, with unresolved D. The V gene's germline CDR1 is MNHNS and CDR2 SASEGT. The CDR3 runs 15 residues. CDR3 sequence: CASNEGGSGANVLTF. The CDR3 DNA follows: TGTGCCAGCAATGAAGGCGGCTCTGGGGCCAACGTCCTGACTTTC.

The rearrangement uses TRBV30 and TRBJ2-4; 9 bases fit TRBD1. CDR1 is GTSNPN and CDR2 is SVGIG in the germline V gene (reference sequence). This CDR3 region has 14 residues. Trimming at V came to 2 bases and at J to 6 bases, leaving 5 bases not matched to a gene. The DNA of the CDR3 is TGTGCCTGGAGTAATTTGGACAGGGGAAACATTCAGTACTTC. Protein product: CAWSNLDRGNIQYF.

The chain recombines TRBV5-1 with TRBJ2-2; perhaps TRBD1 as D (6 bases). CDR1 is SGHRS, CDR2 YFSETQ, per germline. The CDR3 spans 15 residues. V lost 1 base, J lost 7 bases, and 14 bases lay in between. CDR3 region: CASSLREQGGGELFF. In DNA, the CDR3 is TGCGCCAGCAGCTTGCGGGAACAGGGCGGCGGGGAGCTGTTTTTT.